This T cell receptor (beta chain) came from a study of shared clonotypes between healthy human individuals. Findings and caveats of the study: Sampling was confined to blood; repertoires within tissues likely differ. Against clonotypes common to all four donors, non-shared ones had lower generation probabilities. Larger richness was generally estimated for naive than memory subsets.

The protocol was immunoSEQ multiplex PCR, while the TCRdb copy is restricted to in-frame clones and leaves out a portion. The sample consists of 2 million to 2.5 million clones, about 93% of them appearing once. Naive CD8 cells, CD45RO-negative and positively selected for CCR7, excluded terminally differentiated effector memory CD45RA+ cells. In the case of this clone: Its specificity is unknown.

The CDR3 spans 15 residues. Germline loops: CDR1 MGHRA, CDR2 YSYEKL. The V end lost 0 bases, the J end lost 4 bases, and 13 bases lay between the germline ends. Sequenced sample: naive CD8+ T cells from PBMCs. The genes are TRBV4-1 and TRBJ2-7; no clear D. The TCR was taken from a young man in good health. Some clones in this sample may be carry-over from other donors' samples. The CDR3 DNA reads TGCGCCAGCAGCCAAGATCCCGGCAGTTTTTACGAGCAGTACTTC. This codes for CASSQDPGSFYEQYF.